Below, 3 T cell receptor beta chains from the same sample are listed, as sequenced in a study of T cell changes during pregnancy in multiple sclerosis. The assay was immunoSEQ multiplex PCR, and TCRdb's table has in-frame clones only and misses some. The top ten hold roughly 5.3% of the sample, which has 60,000 or so clones, around nine tenths seen once. What was sequenced was peripheral blood from another person, used as feeder cells. Source of these receptors: a human donor whose cells served as feeder cells for cultures in a pregnancy study.

This clone appeared a single time. This chain joins TRBV27 and TRBJ2-3; 8 bases line up with TRBD1. The CDR3 is made up of 19 amino acids. Germline loops: CDR1 MNHEY, CDR2 SMNVEV (reference sequence). Unmatched junction bases numbered 18, after V lost 7 bases and J lost 0 bases. The CDR3: CASKTISGTGSISTDTQYF. The DNA for the CDR3 is TGTGCCAGCAAGACCATTTCCGGGACAGGATCCATTAGCACAGATACGCAGTATTTT.

The gene calls are TRBV2 and TRBJ1-4; TRBD1 is a possible D gene (5 bases). The CDR3 is made up of 13 amino acids. V was trimmed by 8 bases and J by 8 bases, leaving 15 bases between them. The germline V gene has CDR1 SNHLY and CDR2 FYNNEI. This CDR3 reads CASLGAQREKLFF. CDR3 DNA: TGTGCCAGCCTAGGGGCACAGCGAGAAAAACTGTTTTTT.

The chain links TRBV25-1 to TRBJ1-1; D is possibly TRBD1 (5 bases). V was trimmed by 4 bases and J by 3 bases, leaving 15 bases between them. CDR3 length: 15 amino acids. Germline V gene data show CDR1 as MGHDK and CDR2 as SYGVNS. This chain's CDR3 is CASSGGVMWDTEAFF. The CDR3 coding sequence is TGTGCCAGCAGTGGGGGGGTAATGTGGGACACTGAAGCTTTCTTT.